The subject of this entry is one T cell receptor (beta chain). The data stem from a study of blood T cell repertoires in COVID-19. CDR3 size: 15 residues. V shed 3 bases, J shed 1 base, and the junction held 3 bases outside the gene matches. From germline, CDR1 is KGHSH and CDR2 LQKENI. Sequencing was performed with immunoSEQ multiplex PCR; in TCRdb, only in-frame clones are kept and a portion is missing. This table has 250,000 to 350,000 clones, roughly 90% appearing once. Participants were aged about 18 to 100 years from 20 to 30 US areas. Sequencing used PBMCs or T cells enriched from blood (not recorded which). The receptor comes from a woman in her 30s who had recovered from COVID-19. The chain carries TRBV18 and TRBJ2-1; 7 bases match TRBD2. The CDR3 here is CASSPSGGSYNEQFF. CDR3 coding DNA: TGTGCCAGCTCACCTTCGGGGGGTTCCTACAATGAGCAGTTCTTC.